This T cell receptor beta chain comes out of a study of graft-versus-host responses after intestinal transplantation. Germline loops: CDR1 SGDLS, CDR2 YYNGEE. The V and J ends lost 0 bases and 0 bases respectively, with 4 bases between them. The CDR3 is 14 amino acids. Sequencing used immunoSEQ multiplex PCR; TCRdb keeps in-frame clones, though not all of them. The table includes 23,000 or so clones, under 45% detected once. Study outcomes and limitations: GvH clones surfaced in recipient marrow, some emerging earlier in ileum or blood.

Sequenced material: alloreactive CD4+ T cells from a mixed lymphocyte reaction culture, taken before intestinal transplant. Noted subset: CFSE-low proliferating T cells sorted from roughly six-day pre-transplant mixed lymphocyte reaction (GvH or HvG direction). The receptor was derived from a human patient who received an intestinal transplant. The chain couples TRBV9 to TRBJ1-3; D gene ambiguous. The CDR3 DNA is TGTGCCAGCAGCGTAGATTACTCTGGAAACACCATATATTTT. Translating gives CASSVDYSGNTIYF.